This T cell receptor beta chain was found in a study of blood T cell repertoires in COVID-19. Overall study context: From the United States, Italy and Spain came samples of acute and convalescent COVID-19. The analysed material was cDNA or gDNA that came from T cells, B-cell-depleted T cells, or PBMCs.

From germline, CDR1 is SGHNT and CDR2 YENEEA. V lost 5 bases and J lost 3, with 16 bases in between. CDR3 length: 15 amino acids. Assay used: immunoSEQ multiplex PCR; TCRdb lists only in-frame clones, some missing. The sample has more than 60,000 clones; about 85% are singletons. Material for sequencing was peripheral blood. The gene calls are TRBV11-3 and TRBJ1-1; a possible D gene is TRBD1 (5 bases). This clonotype originated in a man between 60 and 75 years old with active or convalescent COVID-19. This CDR3 reads CASSPGPGRDTEAFF. Here the CDR3 DNA reads TGTGCCAGCAGCCCAGGCCCAGGGCGAGACACTGAAGCTTTCTTT.